The present T cell receptor beta chain was sequenced within a study of cytomegalovirus exposure and HLA in healthy donors. V gave up 6 bases and J gave up 3 bases, with 14 bases separating them. The CDR3 is made up of 14 amino acids. CDR1 is SNHLY, CDR2 FYNNEI, per germline. Measured with immunoSEQ multiplex PCR; TCRdb has only the in-frame clones, and not every one. The sample comprises about 240,000 clones, around nine tenths of which are singletons, and around 3% rests with the top ten. This chain joins TRBV2 and TRBJ1-1; tentatively, D is TRBD1 (6 bases). The TCR was taken from a young man in good health and CMV-seronegative. Material for sequencing was PBMCs. CDR3 coding DNA: TGTGCCAGCAGCGATCCTACAGGGTACACTGAAGCTTTCTTT. Translated, it gives CASSDPTGYTEAFF. Full variable domain (rest looked up from reference TRBV2 and TRBJ1-1): EPEVTQTPSHQVTQMGQEVILRCVPISNHLYFYWYRQILGQKVEFLVSFYNNEISEKSEIFDDQFSVERPDGSNFTLKIRSTKLEDSAMYFCASSDPTGYTEAFFGQGTRLTVV.